This T cell receptor beta chain was identified in a study of cytomegalovirus exposure and HLA in healthy donors. The CDR3 has 15 amino acids. CDR1 SEHNR and CDR2 FQNEAQ come from the germline V gene (reference sequence). Trimming removed 5 bases at V and 0 bases at J, with 10 bases between. PCR used 60 Vbeta primers and 13 Jbeta primers. The data were produced by immunoSEQ multiplex PCR, yet TCRdb's version contains in-frame clones alone and is incomplete. In the table there are 150,000 to 200,000 clones, 65% to 90% of which are singletons. The sample taken for sequencing was PBMCs. This TCR was recovered from a middle-aged man in good health and CMV-seropositive. J is TRBJ1-4 and V is TRBV7-9, with D perhaps TRBD1 (5 bases). The CDR3 coding sequence is TGTGCCAGCAGCCGCGGGGCAGCAACTAATGAAAAACTGTTTTTT. Amino acids: CASSRGAATNEKLFF. Full variable domain (remainder filled in from reference TRBV7-9 and TRBJ1-4): DTGVSQNPRHKITKRGQNVTFRCDPISEHNRLYWYRQTLGQGPEFLTYFQNEAQLEKSRLLSDRFSAERPKGSFSTLEIQRTEQGDSAMYLCASSRGAATNEKLFFGSGTQLSVL.